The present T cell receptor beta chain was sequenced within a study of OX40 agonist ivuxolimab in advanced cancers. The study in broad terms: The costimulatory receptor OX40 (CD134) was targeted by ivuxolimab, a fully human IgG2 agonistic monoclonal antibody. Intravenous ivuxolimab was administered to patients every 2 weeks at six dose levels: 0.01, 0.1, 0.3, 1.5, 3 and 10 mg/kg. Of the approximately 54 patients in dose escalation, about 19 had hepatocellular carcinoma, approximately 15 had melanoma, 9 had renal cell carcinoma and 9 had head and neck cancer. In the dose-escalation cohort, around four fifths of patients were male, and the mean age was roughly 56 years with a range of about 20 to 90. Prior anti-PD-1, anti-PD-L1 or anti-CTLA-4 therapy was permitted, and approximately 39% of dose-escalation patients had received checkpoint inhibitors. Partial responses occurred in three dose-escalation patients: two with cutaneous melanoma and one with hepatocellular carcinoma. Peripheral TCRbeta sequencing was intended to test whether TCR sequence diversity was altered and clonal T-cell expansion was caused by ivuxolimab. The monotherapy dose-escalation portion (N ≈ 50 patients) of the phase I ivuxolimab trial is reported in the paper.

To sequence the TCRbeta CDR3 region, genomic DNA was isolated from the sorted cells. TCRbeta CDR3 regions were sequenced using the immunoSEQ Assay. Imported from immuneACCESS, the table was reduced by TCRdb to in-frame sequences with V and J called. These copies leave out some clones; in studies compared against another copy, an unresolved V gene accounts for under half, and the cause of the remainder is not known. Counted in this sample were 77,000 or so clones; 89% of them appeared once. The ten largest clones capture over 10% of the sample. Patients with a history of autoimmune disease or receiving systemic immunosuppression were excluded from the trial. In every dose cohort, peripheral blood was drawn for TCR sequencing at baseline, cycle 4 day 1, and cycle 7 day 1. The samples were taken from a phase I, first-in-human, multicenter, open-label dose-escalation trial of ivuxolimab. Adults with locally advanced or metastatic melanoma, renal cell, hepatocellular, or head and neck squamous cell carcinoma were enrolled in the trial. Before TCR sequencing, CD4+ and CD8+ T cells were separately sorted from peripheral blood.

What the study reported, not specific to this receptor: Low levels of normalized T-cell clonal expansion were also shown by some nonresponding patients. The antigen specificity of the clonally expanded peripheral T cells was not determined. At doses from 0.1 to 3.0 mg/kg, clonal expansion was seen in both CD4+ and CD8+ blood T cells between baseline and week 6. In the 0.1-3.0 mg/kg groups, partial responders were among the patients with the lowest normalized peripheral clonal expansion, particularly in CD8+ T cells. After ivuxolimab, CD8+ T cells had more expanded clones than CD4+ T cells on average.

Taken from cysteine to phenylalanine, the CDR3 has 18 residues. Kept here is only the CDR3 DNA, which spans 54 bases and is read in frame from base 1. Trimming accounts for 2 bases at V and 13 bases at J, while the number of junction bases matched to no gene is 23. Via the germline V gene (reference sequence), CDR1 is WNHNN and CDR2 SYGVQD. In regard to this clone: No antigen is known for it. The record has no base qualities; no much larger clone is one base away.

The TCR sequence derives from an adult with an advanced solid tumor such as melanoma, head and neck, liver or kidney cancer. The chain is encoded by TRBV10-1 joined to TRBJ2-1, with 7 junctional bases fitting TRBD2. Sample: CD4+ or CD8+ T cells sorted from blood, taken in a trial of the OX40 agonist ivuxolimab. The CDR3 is CASSEPAPGLCGGEGQFF. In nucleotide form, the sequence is TGCGCCAGCAGTGAGCCCGCCCCCGGATTGTGTGGCGGGGAGGGCCAGTTCTTC.